The next 28 T cell receptor beta chains were all read from a single sample in a study of Ad26.COV2.S vaccination and SARS-CoV-2 variants. The treatment denotes: 15 to 20 received Ad26.COV2.S at low or high dose, single or two shots; 5 received placebo; per-sample allocation not given. Repertoires come from day 63 after the first vaccine or placebo injection. The assay was immunoSEQ multiplex PCR, and TCRdb's table has in-frame clones only and misses some. The sample has about 320,000 clones, 70% to 90% seen once. Sequencing was performed on peripheral blood, taken in a trial of Ad26.COV2.S vaccine versus placebo. The receptors originated from a person aged 18-60 years who received the Ad26.COV2.S COVID-19 vaccine or a placebo.

This clone was detected only once. The chain joins TRBV5-8 to TRBJ2-3, with 9 bases aligning to TRBD1. Germline lookup yields CDR1 SGHTS and CDR2 YDEGEE. Trimming took 3 bases from V and 4 from J; bases not matched to a gene: 9. The CDR3 has 16 amino acids. CDR3 protein: CASSSGQGQWADTQYF. Written as DNA, the CDR3 is TGTGCCAGCAGCTCTGGACAGGGGCAGTGGGCAGATACGCAGTATTTT. The full variable domain, in which reference TRBV5-8 and TRBJ2-3 provide the parts outside the CDR3, is EAGVTQSPTHLIKTRGQQATLRCSPISGHTSVYWYQQALGLGLQFLLWYDEGEERNRGNFPPRFSGRQFPNYSSELNVNALELEDSALYLCASSSGQGQWADTQYFGPGTRLTVL.

The V call is TRBV4-1, the J call TRBJ1-2; 8 bases are a match to TRBD1. J gave up 5 bases and V 0 bases, and 5 bases lay outside the gene matches. This CDR3 comprises 15 residues. Germline V gene sequence: CDR1 MGHRA, CDR2 YSYEKL. CDR3 protein: CASSQEAGGRYGYTF. The DNA for the CDR3 is TGCGCCAGCAGCCAAGAGGCAGGGGGCCGGTATGGCTACACCTTC.

A single count supports this clone. The chain joins TRBV7-9 to TRBJ2-2; perhaps TRBD1 as D (6 bases). Germline CDR1 is SEHNR and CDR2 is FQNEAQ (reference sequence). The CDR3 spans 15 residues. V dropped 5 bases and J dropped 2 bases, with 12 bases sitting between them. The DNA for the CDR3 is TGTGCCAGCAGCGTACGGACAGCTAACACCGGGGAGCTGTTTTTT. It is translated as CASSVRTANTGELFF. The full variable domain, rest sourced from reference TRBV7-9 and TRBJ2-2, is DTGVSQNPRHKITKRGQNVTFRCDPISEHNRLYWYRQTLGQGPEFLTYFQNEAQLEKSRLLSDRFSAERPKGSFSTLEIQRTEQGDSAMYLCASSVRTANTGELFFGEGSRLTVL.

The chain uses TRBV27 and TRBJ2-1; 8 positions agree with TRBD2. J was trimmed by 12 bases and V by 6 bases; bases with no gene match: 13. CDR3 length: 14 residues. Germline loops: CDR1 MNHEY, CDR2 SMNVEV (reference sequence). The CDR3 here is CASRKGLGEGGQFF. CDR3 DNA sequence: TGTGCCAGCAGAAAGGGACTAGGCGAGGGGGGGCAGTTCTTC.

V gene TRBV7-9 combines with J gene TRBJ2-3; TRBD1 agrees at 10 bases. Per germline, CDR1 SEHNR and CDR2 FQNEAQ (reference sequence). This CDR3 comprises 14 residues. Trimming at V came to 5 bases and at J to 6 bases, leaving 5 bases not matched to a gene. For the CDR3, the DNA is TGTGCCAGCAGCCGACAGGGGGCATTGGATACGCAGTATTTT. Translated, it gives CASSRQGALDTQYF.

The CDR3 sequence is CASSSFSGGYTF. DNA for the CDR3: TGCGCCAGCAGCTCTTTCAGTGGTGGCTACACCTTC. This rearrangement joins TRBV5-1 to TRBJ1-2; D remains ambiguous. Germline V gene sequence: CDR1 SGHRS, CDR2 YFSETQ. Trimming pared 3 bases from V and 7 bases from J, leaving 10 bases between. The CDR3 runs to 12 residues.

This clone was seen only once. The chain uses TRBV19 and TRBJ2-5, with a tentative D call TRBD2 (5 bases). CDR1 is LNHDA, CDR2 SQIVND, per germline (reference sequence). Trimming cost V 10 bases and J 9 bases, with 24 bases left between them. CDR3 length: 14 residues. CDR3 in DNA: TGTGCCACCCAAAGTGACCGGACTTCCGCGGCCCAGTACTTC. It is translated as CATQSDRTSAAQYF.

V usage is TRBV28 and J usage is TRBJ1-2; D is possibly TRBD1 (5 bases). Germline V gene sequence: CDR1 MDHEN, CDR2 SYDVKM. V gave up 5 bases and J gave up 5 bases, with 12 bases separating them. CDR3 size: 13 residues. The CDR3, as DNA: TGTGCCAGCAGTCTTATTGGGGGATATGGCTACACCTTC. It yields the protein CASSLIGGYGYTF.

V and J are TRBV29-1 and TRBJ1-2, with TRBD1 as a possible D gene (5 bases). CDR3 length: 10 amino acids. Germline V gene data show CDR1 as SQVTM and CDR2 as ANQGSEA. The V and J ends lost 6 bases and 7 bases respectively, with 9 bases between them. The chain's CDR3 is CSVTGTGYTF. The CDR3, as DNA: TGCAGCGTCACGGGGACTGGCTACACCTTC. Filled out from reference TRBV29-1 and TRBJ1-2, the complete variable domain reads SAVISQKPSRDICQRGTSLTIQCQVDSQVTMMFWYRQQPGQSLTLIATANQGSEATYESGFVIDKFPISRPNLTFSTLTVSNMSPEDSSIYLCSVTGTGYTFGSGTRLTVV.

This rearrangement joins TRBV3-1 (or the pseudogene TRBV3-2) to TRBJ1-2, with a possible D match to TRBD1 (5 bases). With 1 base removed from V and 8 bases from J, the gap between germline ends came to 20 bases. Germline V gene data show CDR1 as LGHDT and CDR2 as YNNKEL (reference sequence). The CDR3 is 16 residues long. The DNA of the CDR3 is TGTGCCAGCAGCCAAGGATGGGGACGGTCTTCTGGAGGCTACACCTTC. Its translation: CASSQGWGRSSGGYTF.

The chain has TRBV5-1 and TRBJ2-6; D is unresolved. CDR3 size: 15 residues. Trimming stripped 7 bases from V and 4 bases from J, with 15 bases between. The germline V gene encodes CDR1 SGHRS and CDR2 YFSETQ. Here the CDR3 reads CASVPGEIGANVLTF. The CDR3 DNA reads as TGCGCCAGCGTCCCTGGGGAAATCGGGGCCAACGTCCTGACTTTC.

The rearrangement links TRBV7-3 to TRBJ1-1; tentatively, D is TRBD1 (5 bases). This CDR3 is built from 15 residues. Between the trimmed V and J ends, which lost 5 bases and 2 bases, there was a span of 15 bases. Germline V CDR1 and CDR2: SGHTA, FQGTGA. The CDR3 bases are TGTGCCAGCAGCGGAAGTGGGGCCACAAACACTGAAGCTTTCTTT. It encodes CASSGSGATNTEAFF.

The chain is built from TRBV18 and TRBJ2-7, with D tentatively TRBD1 or TRBD2 (6 bases each). This CDR3 is built from 14 residues. V dropped 3 bases and J dropped 2 bases, with 11 bases sitting between them. From germline, CDR1 is KGHSH and CDR2 LQKENI. The CDR3 loop reads CASSPSRDTYEQYF. In nucleotides, the CDR3 is TGTGCCAGCTCACCCTCGCGGGACACCTACGAGCAGTACTTC.

The gene calls are TRBV27 and TRBJ1-2; no definite D call. This CDR3 region has 15 residues. The ends were cut back, 5 bases at V and 11 bases at J, with 24 bases in the middle. From germline, CDR1 is MNHEY and CDR2 SMNVEV (reference sequence). CDR3 sequence (DNA): TGTGCCAGCAGTCCCCTCTTTCAGTTCCGAGCGGAGTACACCTTC. Translation gives CASSPLFQFRAEYTF.

V and J are TRBV25-1 and TRBJ1-3, with a possible D match to TRBD1 (6 bases). The CDR3 contains 17 residues. V was trimmed by 6 bases and J by 3 bases, leaving 21 bases between them. Germline values: CDR1 MGHDK, CDR2 SYGVNS. CDR3 sequence (DNA): TGTGCCAGCAGCCACCCCCACAGGGACAAGGATGGAAACACCATATATTTT. Translation gives CASSHPHRDKDGNTIYF.

The chain carries TRBV29-1 and TRBJ1-2; no clear D. V was shortened by 7 bases and J by 6 bases, with 18 bases between the two germline ends. The CDR3 is 13 amino acids. Germline CDR1 reads SQVTM; CDR2 reads ANQGSEA. CDR3 sequence (DNA): TGCAGCGCCGAATGGGCCTATGGGAATGGCTACACCTTC. This codes for CSAEWAYGNGYTF.

V and J are TRBV29-1 and TRBJ1-2; D gene uncertain. This CDR3 has 14 amino acids. The germline V gene encodes CDR1 SQVTM and CDR2 ANQGSEA. The ends were cut back, 2 bases at V and 5 bases at J, with 15 bases in the middle. CDR3 sequence (DNA): TGCAGCGTTGAACCCGCCAGGCGTCATTATGGCTACACCTTC. Protein product: CSVEPARRHYGYTF.

V usage is TRBV30 and J usage is TRBJ2-7, with D uncertain. The V and J ends lost 1 base and 3 bases respectively, with 4 bases between them. The CDR3 has 11 amino acids. Germline V lookup: CDR1 GTSNPN, CDR2 SVGIG (reference sequence). CDR3 in DNA: TGTGCCTGGAGTGGGAACTACGAGCAGTACTTC. This codes for CAWSGNYEQYF.

The gene calls are TRBV3-1 (or the pseudogene TRBV3-2) and TRBJ2-7; D possibly corresponds to TRBD2 (6 bases). The V and J ends lost 1 base and 4 bases respectively, with 8 bases between them. Per the germline V gene, CDR1 is LGHDT and CDR2 is YNNKEL (reference sequence). The CDR3 extends over 13 amino acids. CDR3 sequence reads: CASSQAGEYEQYF. Written as DNA, the CDR3 is TGTGCCAGCAGCCAAGCGGGGGAGTACGAGCAGTACTTC.

This clone showed up just once. This chain links TRBV29-1 with TRBJ1-1; 7 bases are a match to TRBD1. Germline trimming cut 4 bases from V and 2 bases from J; bases unmatched to any gene: 7. Germline CDR1 and CDR2: SQVTM and ANQGSEA. The CDR3 loop spans 14 amino acids. CDR3 residues: CSVGGGAGNTEAFF. In DNA, the CDR3 is TGCAGCGTTGGAGGGGGCGCGGGAAACACTGAAGCTTTCTTT.

Notes on this clone: This sample includes further DNA sequences coding for the same CDR3. The chain employs TRBV18 and TRBJ2-7; 11 bases match TRBD1. The trim removed 3 bases at V and 4 bases at J, leaving 2 bases unmatched. The CDR3 has 14 residues. The V gene's germline CDR1 is KGHSH and CDR2 LQKENI. This chain's CDR3 is CASSPGTGGYEQYF. CDR3 bases: TGTGCCAGCTCACCCGGGACAGGGGGATACGAGCAGTACTTC.

The V call is TRBV6-5, the J call TRBJ1-3, with D possibly TRBD1 on 5 matching bases. V shed 4 bases and J shed 7 bases, with 17 bases lying between them. CDR1 is MNHEY and CDR2 is SVGAGI in the germline V gene. The CDR3 consists of 15 residues. The CDR3: CASSSEYGTSNTIYF. The CDR3 nucleotides read TGTGCCAGCAGTTCCGAATACGGGACTAGTAACACCATATATTTT.

The chain combines TRBV2 with TRBJ1-5; TRBD1 matches 9 bases. Germline values: CDR1 SNHLY, CDR2 FYNNEI. CDR3 length equals 15 residues. V shed 10 bases and J 6 bases; nucleotides not matched to a gene: 13. The DNA for the CDR3 is TGTGCCACCCAATTCACAGGGGGCGAGCGTCAGCCCCAGCATTTT. The encoded protein is CATQFTGGERQPQHF.

The CDR3 sequence is CASQQGPGVSPLHF. Written as DNA, the CDR3 is TGTGCCAGCCAACAGGGCCCGGGGGTTTCACCCCTCCACTTT. The gene calls are TRBV25-1 and TRBJ1-6; weak D call: TRBD1 (6 bases). The V gene's germline CDR1 is MGHDK and CDR2 SYGVNS. This CDR3 has 14 residues. V shed 8 bases and J shed 9 bases, with 17 bases lying between them.

V and J are TRBV18 and TRBJ2-6, with D possibly being TRBD2 (6 bases). Trimming shortened V by 6 bases and J by 0 bases, and 15 bases separated the two germline ends. CDR1 is KGHSH and CDR2 is LQKENI in the germline V gene. This CDR3 has 17 amino acids. This CDR3 reads CASSDGEVLSGANVLTF. The CDR3 coding sequence is TGTGCCAGCTCGGACGGGGAGGTCCTCTCTGGGGCCAACGTCCTGACTTTC.

V and J are TRBV15 and TRBJ2-7, with 7 bases lining up with TRBD1. The CDR3 is 16 amino acids. Per the germline V gene, CDR1 is LNHNV and CDR2 is YYDKDF (reference sequence). Germline trimming cut 2 bases from V and 2 bases from J; bases unmatched to any gene: 9. CDR3 bases: TGTGCCACCAGCAGAAAACAGGGGCCCTCTACCTACGAGCAGTACTTC. This sequence encodes CATSRKQGPSTYEQYF.

J is TRBJ1-5 and V is TRBV6-5; D ambiguous. Per the germline V gene, CDR1 is MNHEY and CDR2 is SVGAGI. CDR3 length: 14 residues. Trimming shortened V by 4 bases and J by 6 bases, and 13 bases separated the two germline ends. The CDR3 protein is CASSSYLASQPQHF. CDR3 nucleotides: TGTGCCAGCAGTTCCTACTTGGCCAGTCAGCCCCAGCATTTT.

The chain recombines TRBV2 with TRBJ1-4; D remains ambiguous. Germline CDR1 and CDR2: SNHLY and FYNNEI. This CDR3 region has 15 residues. The ends were cut back, 2 bases at V and 0 bases at J, with 7 bases in the middle. CDR3 nucleotide sequence: TGTGCCAGCAGTGAACGGATTGCAACTAATGAAAAACTGTTTTTT. Translation: CASSERIATNEKLFF.